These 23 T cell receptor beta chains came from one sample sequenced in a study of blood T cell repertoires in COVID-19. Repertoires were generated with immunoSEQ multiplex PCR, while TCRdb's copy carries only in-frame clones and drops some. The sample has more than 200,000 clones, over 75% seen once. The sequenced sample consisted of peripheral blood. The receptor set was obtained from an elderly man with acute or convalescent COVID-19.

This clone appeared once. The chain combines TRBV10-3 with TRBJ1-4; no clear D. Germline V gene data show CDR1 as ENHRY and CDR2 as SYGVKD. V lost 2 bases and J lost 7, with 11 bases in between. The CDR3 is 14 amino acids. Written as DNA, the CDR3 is TGTGCCATCAGTGAGGGTACAGTTGTTGAAAAACTGTTTTTT. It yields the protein CAISEGTVVEKLFF.

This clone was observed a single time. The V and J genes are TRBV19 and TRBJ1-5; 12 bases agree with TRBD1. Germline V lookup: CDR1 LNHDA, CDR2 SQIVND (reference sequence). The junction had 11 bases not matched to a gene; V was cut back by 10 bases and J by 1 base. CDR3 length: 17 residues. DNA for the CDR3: TGTGCCACCGGGGAGGGACAGGGGGCTTGGAGCAATCAGCCCCAGCATTTT. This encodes CATGEGQGAWSNQPQHF. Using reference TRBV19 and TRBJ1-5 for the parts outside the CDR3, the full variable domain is DGGITQSPKYLFRKEGQNVTLSCEQNLNHDAMYWYRQDPGQGLRLIYYSQIVNDFQKGDIAEGYSVSREKKESFPLTVTSAQKNPTAFYLCATGEGQGAWSNQPQHFGDGTRLSIL.

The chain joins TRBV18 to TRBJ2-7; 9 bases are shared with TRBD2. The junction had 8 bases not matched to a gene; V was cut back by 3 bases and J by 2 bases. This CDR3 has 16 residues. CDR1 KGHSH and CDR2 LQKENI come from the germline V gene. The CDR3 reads CASSPTAAGGPYEQYF. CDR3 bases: TGTGCCAGCTCACCGACGGCCGCGGGAGGGCCCTACGAGCAGTACTTC.

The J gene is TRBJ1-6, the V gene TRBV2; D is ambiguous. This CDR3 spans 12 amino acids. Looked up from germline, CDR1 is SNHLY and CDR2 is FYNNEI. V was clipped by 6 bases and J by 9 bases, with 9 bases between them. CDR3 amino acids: CASRTEASPLHF. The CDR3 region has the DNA TGTGCCAGCAGGACTGAGGCTTCACCCCTCCACTTT.

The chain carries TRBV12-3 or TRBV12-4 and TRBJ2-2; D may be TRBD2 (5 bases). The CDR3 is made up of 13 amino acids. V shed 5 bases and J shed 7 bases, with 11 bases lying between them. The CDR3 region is CASSPRGNGELFF. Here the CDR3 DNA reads TGTGCCAGCAGTCCCCGGGGTAACGGGGAGCTGTTTTTT.

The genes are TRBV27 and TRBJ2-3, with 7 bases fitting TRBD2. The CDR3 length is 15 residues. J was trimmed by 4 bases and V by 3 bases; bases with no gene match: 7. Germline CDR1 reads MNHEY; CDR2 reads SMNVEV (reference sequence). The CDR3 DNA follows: TGTGCCAGCAGTTTGGGCGGGAGACGGGCAGATACGCAGTATTTT. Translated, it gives CASSLGGRRADTQYF.

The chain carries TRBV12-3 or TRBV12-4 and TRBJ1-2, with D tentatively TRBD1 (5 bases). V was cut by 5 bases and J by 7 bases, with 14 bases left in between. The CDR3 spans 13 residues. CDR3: CASSPERRGGYTF. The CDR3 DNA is TGTGCCAGCAGTCCAGAGAGAAGGGGTGGCTACACCTTC.

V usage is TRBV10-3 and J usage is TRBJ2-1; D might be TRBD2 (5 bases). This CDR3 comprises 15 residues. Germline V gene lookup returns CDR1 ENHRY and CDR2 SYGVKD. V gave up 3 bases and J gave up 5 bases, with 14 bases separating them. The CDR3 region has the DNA TGTGCCATCAGTGACTCACGAACTAGTAACAATGAGCAGTTCTTC. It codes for CAISDSRTSNNEQFF.

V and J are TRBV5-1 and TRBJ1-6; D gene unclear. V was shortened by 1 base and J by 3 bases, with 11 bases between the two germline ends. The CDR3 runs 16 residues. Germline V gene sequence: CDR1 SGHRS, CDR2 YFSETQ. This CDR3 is CASSLSHSGYNSPLHF. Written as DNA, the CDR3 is TGCGCCAGCAGCTTGAGTCACTCGGGCTATAATTCACCCCTCCACTTT. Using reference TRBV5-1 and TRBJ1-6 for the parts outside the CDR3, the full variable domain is KAGVTQTPRYLIKTRGQQVTLSCSPISGHRSVSWYQQTPGQGLQFLFEYFSETQRNKGNFPGRFSGRQFSNSRSEMNVSTLELGDSALYLCASSLSHSGYNSPLHFGNGTRLTVT.

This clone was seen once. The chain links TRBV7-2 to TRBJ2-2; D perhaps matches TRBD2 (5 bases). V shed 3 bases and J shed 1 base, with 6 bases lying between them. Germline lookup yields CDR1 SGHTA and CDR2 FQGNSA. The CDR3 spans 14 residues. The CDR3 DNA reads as TGTGCCAGCAGCTTGGACTGGAACACCGGGGAGCTGTTTTTT. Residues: CASSLDWNTGELFF.

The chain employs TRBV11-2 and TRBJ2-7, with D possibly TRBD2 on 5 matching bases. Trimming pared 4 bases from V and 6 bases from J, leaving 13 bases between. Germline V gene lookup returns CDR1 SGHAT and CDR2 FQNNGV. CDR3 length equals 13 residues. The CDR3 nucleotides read TGTGCCAGCAGCTCCCGGGAAACGTCCGAGCAGTACTTC. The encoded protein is CASSSRETSEQYF.

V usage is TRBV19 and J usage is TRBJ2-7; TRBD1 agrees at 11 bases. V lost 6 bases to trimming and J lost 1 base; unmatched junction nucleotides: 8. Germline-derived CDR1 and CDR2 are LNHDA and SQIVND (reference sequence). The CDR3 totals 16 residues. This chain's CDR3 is CASSPRDRGVSYEQYF. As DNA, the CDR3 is TGTGCCAGTAGCCCCAGGGACAGGGGGGTTTCCTACGAGCAGTACTTC. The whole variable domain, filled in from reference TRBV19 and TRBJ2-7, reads DGGITQSPKYLFRKEGQNVTLSCEQNLNHDAMYWYRQDPGQGLRLIYYSQIVNDFQKGDIAEGYSVSREKKESFPLTVTSAQKNPTAFYLCASSPRDRGVSYEQYFGPGTRLTVT.

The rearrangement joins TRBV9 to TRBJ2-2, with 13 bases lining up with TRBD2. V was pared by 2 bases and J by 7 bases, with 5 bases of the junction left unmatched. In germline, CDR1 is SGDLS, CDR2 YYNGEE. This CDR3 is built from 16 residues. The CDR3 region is CASSVTGTSGIGELFF. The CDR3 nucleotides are TGTGCCAGCAGCGTTACCGGGACTAGCGGGATCGGGGAGCTGTTTTTT.

CDR3 nucleotide sequence: TGTGCCAGCAGATCGAGGGTAGGGCAGTTCTTC. Its translation is CASRSRVGQFF. This chain links TRBV6-5 with TRBJ2-1, with a possible D match to TRBD2 (5 bases). Per the germline V gene, CDR1 is MNHEY and CDR2 is SVGAGI. The CDR3 spans 11 residues. V was pared by 6 bases and J by 12 bases, with 12 bases between.

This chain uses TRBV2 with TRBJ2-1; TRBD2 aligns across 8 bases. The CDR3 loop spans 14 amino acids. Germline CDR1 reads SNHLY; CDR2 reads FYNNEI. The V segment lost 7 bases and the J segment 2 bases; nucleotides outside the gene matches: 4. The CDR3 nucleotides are TGTGCCAGCAAGATAGCGGGACCCTACAATGAGCAGTTCTTC. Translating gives CASKIAGPYNEQFF.

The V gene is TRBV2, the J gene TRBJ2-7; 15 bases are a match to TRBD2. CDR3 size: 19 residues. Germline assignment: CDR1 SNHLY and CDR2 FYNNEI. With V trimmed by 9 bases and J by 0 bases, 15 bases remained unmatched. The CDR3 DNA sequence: TGTGCCAGTCTGGGGGCAGGACTAGCGGGAGGGTACAACTCCTACGAGCAGTACTTC. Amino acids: CASLGAGLAGGYNSYEQYF.

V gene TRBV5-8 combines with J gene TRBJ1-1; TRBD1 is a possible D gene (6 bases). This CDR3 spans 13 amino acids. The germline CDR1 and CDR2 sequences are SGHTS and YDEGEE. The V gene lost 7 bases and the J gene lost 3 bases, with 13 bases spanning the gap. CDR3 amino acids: CASLRGLDTEAFF. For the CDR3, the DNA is TGTGCCAGCTTAAGGGGGTTAGACACTGAAGCTTTCTTT.

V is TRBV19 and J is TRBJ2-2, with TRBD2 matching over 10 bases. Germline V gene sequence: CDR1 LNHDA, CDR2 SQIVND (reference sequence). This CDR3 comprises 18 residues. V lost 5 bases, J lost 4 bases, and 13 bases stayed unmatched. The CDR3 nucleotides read TGTGCCAGTAGTCCCGGACTAGCGGCATTAAGCCCCACCGGGGAGCTGTTTTTT. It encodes CASSPGLAALSPTGELFF.

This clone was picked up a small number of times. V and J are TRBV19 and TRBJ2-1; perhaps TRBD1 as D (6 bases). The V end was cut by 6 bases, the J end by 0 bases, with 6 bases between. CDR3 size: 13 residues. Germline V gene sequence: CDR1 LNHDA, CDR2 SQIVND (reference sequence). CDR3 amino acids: CASSRGSYNEQFF. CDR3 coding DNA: TGTGCCAGTAGCAGGGGCTCCTACAATGAGCAGTTCTTC.

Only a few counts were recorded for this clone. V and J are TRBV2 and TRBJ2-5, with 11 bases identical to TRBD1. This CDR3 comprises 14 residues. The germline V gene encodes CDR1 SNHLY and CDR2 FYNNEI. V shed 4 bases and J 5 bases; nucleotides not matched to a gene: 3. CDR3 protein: CASSGTGGKETQYF. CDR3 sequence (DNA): TGTGCCAGCAGTGGGACAGGGGGCAAGGAGACCCAGTACTTC.

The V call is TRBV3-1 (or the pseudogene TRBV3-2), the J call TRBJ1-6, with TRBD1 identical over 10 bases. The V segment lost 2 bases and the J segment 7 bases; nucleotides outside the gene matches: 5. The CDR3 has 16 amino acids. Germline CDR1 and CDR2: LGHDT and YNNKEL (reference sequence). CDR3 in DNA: TGTGCCAGCAGCCAAATCCGGGACAGGGGAAATTCACCCCTCCACTTT. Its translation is CASSQIRDRGNSPLHF.

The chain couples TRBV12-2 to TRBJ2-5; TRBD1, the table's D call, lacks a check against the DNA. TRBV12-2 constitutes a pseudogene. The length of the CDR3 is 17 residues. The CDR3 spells CASRGTGRGSDQETQYF. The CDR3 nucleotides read TGTGCAAGTCGCGGGACAGGGAGGGGTTCGGACCAAGAGACCCAGTACTTC.

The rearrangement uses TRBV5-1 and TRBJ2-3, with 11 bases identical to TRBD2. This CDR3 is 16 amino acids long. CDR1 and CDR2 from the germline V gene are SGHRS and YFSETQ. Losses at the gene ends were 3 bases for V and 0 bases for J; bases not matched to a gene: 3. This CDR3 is CASSSGTSGSTDTQYF. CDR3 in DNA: TGCGCCAGCAGCTCCGGGACTAGCGGTAGCACAGATACGCAGTATTTT.